What follows is one TCR beta chain and its context. This clonotype has more than one count but fewer than ten. Its antigen remains unidentified. Base qualities are not provided; no much larger clone lies one nucleotide away. At the junction V is shortened by 7 bases and J by 5 bases, with 11 bases in between. The germline V gene provides CDR1 SGHVS and CDR2 FNYEAQ. Reading from cysteine to phenylalanine, the CDR3 counts 12 amino acids. Only the CDR3 part of the read is kept: 36 bases, read in frame from the first base. TCRdb lists the instrument as Illumina HiSeq 1500. TCRdb reprocessing: public reads trimmed at Q25 with fastp, clones called with MiXCR, in-frame beta chains kept. Each record represents a unique CDR3 protein, reported with the most common genes and DNA among its rows. Present in this sample are some 300,000 distinct CDR3 sequences, 15% to 20% of which were seen just once. More than 10% of the sample belongs to the ten largest clones.

The sample is drawn from a study of T cell repertoires in cytomegalovirus infection (dated by TCRdb to between 2018 and 2020). Regarding the complete study: The HLA type of each donor mattered for the analysis, because public TCR beta signatures pointed to carriage of CMV infection along with the matching HLA type. On the study overall, not on this receptor specifically: In both this cohort and an independent cohort of some 350 donors, the cumulative frequency of public TCR beta family members distinguished carriers of CMV infection plus the relevant HLA type. The ex vivo response was dominated by HLA-C-restricted CMV-specific TCR beta clonotypes, which also provided the single most frequent clonotype in two of eight donors.

The receptor was isolated from a human donor in good health (CMV status not recorded). Some clones in this sample may be carry-over from other donors' samples. Input material: PBMCs. In this chain, TRBV7-6 is recombined with TRBJ2-5; too little of a D gene remains to name it. The CDR3 has the sequence CASNGFYETQYF. The DNA sequence is TGTGCCAGCAATGGGTTCTATGAGACCCAGTACTTC.